What follows are 13 T cell receptor beta chains derived from one specimen sequenced in a study of PD-1 blockade in classical Hodgkin lymphoma. Every single patient, without exception, relapsed after autologous stem cell transplantation, and brentuximab vedotin exposure varied. The table came from immunoSEQ multiplex PCR; TCRdb's copy has only in-frame clones and leaves some out. The table lists 40,000 to 50,000 clones, around 80% of them singletons, with roughly 13% in the top ten. The sample in question was peripheral blood mononuclear cells (PBMCs), obtained at baseline. The receptors shown here come from a human donor with classical Hodgkin lymphoma.

The chain recombines TRBV2 with TRBJ2-5; D may be TRBD1 (6 bases). Trimming removed 2 bases from V and 3 bases from J, with 10 bases in between. The CDR3 extends over 14 amino acids. The germline gives CDR1 SNHLY, CDR2 FYNNEI. DNA for the CDR3: TGTGCCAGCAGTGAATGGCCAGGGGAAGAGACCCAGTACTTC. Translating it yields CASSEWPGEETQYF.

The V call is TRBV2, the J call TRBJ2-7; no reliable D call. Trimming took off 3 bases at V and 2 bases at J, with 14 bases between the two ends. Germline values: CDR1 SNHLY, CDR2 FYNNEI. The CDR3 has 15 residues. Here the CDR3 reads CASSEVGRLTYEQYF. DNA for the CDR3: TGTGCCAGCAGTGAGGTCGGCAGGCTCACCTACGAGCAGTACTTC.

The chain carries TRBV7-8 and TRBJ1-3, with 7 bases that match TRBD1. The CDR3 extends over 17 amino acids. The ends lost 5 bases at V and 2 bases at J; junction bases unmatched: 12. The germline gives CDR1 SGHVS, CDR2 FQNEAQ. The CDR3, as DNA: TGTGCCAGCAGCGACGAACCAACAGGGGCTGCTGGAAACACCATATATTTT. This encodes CASSDEPTGAAGNTIYF. Combining the CDR3 with reference TRBV7-8 and TRBJ1-3 gives the whole variable domain GAGVSQSPRYKVAKRGQDVALRCDPISGHVSLFWYQQALGQGPEFLTYFQNEAQLDKSGLPSDRFFAERPEGSVSTLKIQRTQQEDSAVYLCASSDEPTGAAGNTIYFGEGSWLTVV.

The gene calls are TRBV19 and TRBJ1-2, with TRBD1 identical over 7 bases. The CDR3 spans 15 residues. The ends lost 8 bases at V and 3 bases at J; junction bases unmatched: 12. CDR1 LNHDA and CDR2 SQIVND come from the germline V gene (reference sequence). The DNA of the CDR3 is TGTGCCAGTCGGGAGACAGGGCCATTGGACTATGGCTACACCTTC. The encoded protein is CASRETGPLDYGYTF.

V is TRBV6-5 and J is TRBJ1-5; possible D gene TRBD1, 6 bases. The CDR3 spans 13 residues. Trimming took 6 bases from V and 7 from J, leaving 13 bases between them. Looked up from germline, CDR1 is MNHEY and CDR2 is SVGAGI. For the CDR3, the DNA is TGTGCCAGCAGCCTCGGGGGGCGCCAGCCCCAGCATTTT. Translation gives CASSLGGRQPQHF.

V gene TRBV5-2 combines with J gene TRBJ2-7; the table's D call TRBD2 went unverified against the DNA. TRBV5-2 represents a pseudogene. The CDR3 length is 16 residues. The CDR3 loop is CASSLERGGLKYEQYF. In nucleotides, the CDR3 is TGTGCCAGCAGCTTGGAGCGGGGGGGCCTAAAATACGAGCAGTACTTC.

This clone has a single count. The rearrangement joins TRBV27 to TRBJ1-1, with a possible D match to TRBD1 (6 bases). The CDR3 extends over 17 amino acids. Germline values: CDR1 MNHEY, CDR2 SMNVEV (reference sequence). Trimming stripped 0 bases from V and 1 base from J, with 15 bases between. The CDR3 loop is CASSLSLPTGSNTEAFF. Written as DNA, the CDR3 is TGTGCCAGCAGTTTATCTCTACCGACAGGCTCGAACACTGAAGCTTTCTTT.

This clone has only a few counts. The chain employs TRBV29-1 and TRBJ1-2, with TRBD1 identical over 11 bases. Losses at the gene ends were 3 bases for V and 8 bases for J; bases not matched to a gene: 11. CDR3 length equals 15 residues. Germline values: CDR1 SQVTM, CDR2 ANQGSEA. The CDR3 region has the DNA TGCAGCGTTGAGGAAGGGACAGGGGGTCGAGTAGGCTACACCTTC. Its protein product is CSVEEGTGGRVGYTF.

The rearrangement uses TRBV15 and TRBJ1-5; no firm D call. Per germline, CDR1 LNHNV and CDR2 YYDKDF (reference sequence). Trimming cost V 0 bases and J 3 bases, with 6 bases left between them. The CDR3 has 14 amino acids. CDR3 sequence: CATSRDRDNQPQHF. CDR3 DNA: TGTGCCACCAGCAGAGACAGAGACAATCAGCCCCAGCATTTT.

The gene calls are TRBV6-5 and TRBJ1-4; no firm D call. The V and J ends lost 7 bases and 8 bases respectively, with 5 bases between them. From germline, CDR1 is MNHEY and CDR2 SVGAGI. This CDR3 contains 10 residues. The CDR3 spells CASKGEKLFF. CDR3 in DNA: TGTGCCAGCAAAGGGGAAAAACTGTTTTTT.

The chain employs TRBV6-1 and TRBJ1-4, with a weak D call TRBD1 (6 bases). This CDR3 comprises 14 residues. V gave up 10 bases and J gave up 7 bases, with 19 bases separating them. In germline, CDR1 is MNHNS, CDR2 SASEGT. This CDR3 is CATTRGTSSEKLFF. The CDR3 nucleotides read TGTGCCACTACACGCGGGACATCTAGTGAAAAACTGTTTTTT.

The chain has TRBV10-3 and TRBJ1-4, with D perhaps TRBD1 (6 bases). The germline CDR1 and CDR2 sequences are ENHRY and SYGVKD. Trimming stripped 5 bases from V and 8 bases from J, with 15 bases between. This CDR3 is 14 amino acids long. The CDR3 spells CAISKQGHGEKLFF. DNA of the CDR3: TGTGCCATCAGTAAACAGGGTCACGGGGAAAAACTGTTTTTT.

This clone turned up a few times. This chain links TRBV2 with TRBJ2-5; 11 nucleotides line up with TRBD2. CDR3 length: 12 amino acids. Germline CDR1 is SNHLY and CDR2 is FYNNEI. CDR3 bases: TGTGGTAGCGGGGGGGAGGGAGAGACCCAGTACTTC. Translating it yields CGSGGEGETQYF.